This TCR beta chain came from a study of T-cell reconstitution after alpha-beta-depleted transplantation in children. The V end was cut by 4 bases, the J end by 0 bases, with 17 bases between. The CDR3 runs 17 residues. Germline loops: CDR1 WNHNN, CDR2 SYGVQD (reference sequence). In this sample, this clonotype turned up many times. A TCRbeta library incorporating unique molecular identifiers was prepared. TCRdb independently ran MiXCR on the PCR reads; one entry per CDR3 protein. Of hundreds of thousands of distinct CDR3 sequences in the sample, 11% were seen once. This sequence was found in a male patient between 2 and 10 years old who had a stem cell transplant for chronic granulomatous disease, so the T cells may come from the graft donor. Sample: peripheral blood, taken 180 days after TCRalphabeta/CD19-depleted stem cell transplant. V is TRBV10-1 and J is TRBJ2-3; tentatively, D is TRBD2 (6 bases). This chain's CDR3 is CASSVSRDSFSTDTQYF. The DNA of the CDR3 is TGCGCCAGCAGTGTCTCAAGGGACTCTTTTAGCACAGATACGCAGTATTTT.